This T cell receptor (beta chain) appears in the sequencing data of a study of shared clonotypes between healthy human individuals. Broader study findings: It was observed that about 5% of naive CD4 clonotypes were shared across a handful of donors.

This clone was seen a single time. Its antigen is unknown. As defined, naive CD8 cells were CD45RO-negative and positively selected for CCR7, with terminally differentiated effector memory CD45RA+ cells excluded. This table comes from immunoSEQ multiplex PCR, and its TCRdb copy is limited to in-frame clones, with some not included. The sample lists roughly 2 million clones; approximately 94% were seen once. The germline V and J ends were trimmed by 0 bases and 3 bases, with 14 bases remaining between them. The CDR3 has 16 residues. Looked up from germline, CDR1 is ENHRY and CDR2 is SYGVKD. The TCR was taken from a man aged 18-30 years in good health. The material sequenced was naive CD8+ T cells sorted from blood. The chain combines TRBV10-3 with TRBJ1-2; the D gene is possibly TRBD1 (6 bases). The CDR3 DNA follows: TGTGCCATCAGTGAGTCGGTGGGGGCAGGGGACTATGGCTACACCTTC. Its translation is CAISESVGAGDYGYTF.